The text below deals with one T cell receptor (beta chain). Amplification started from genomic DNA. A primer set of 30 forward and 13 reverse primers amplified the CDR3. TCRdb analysed the multiplex PCR reads with MiXCR anew, one entry per CDR3 protein. The sample carries around 300,000 distinct CDR3 sequences, around 50% recorded once. This record comes from a study of type 1 and type 2 diabetes patients. Study summary: Across the study, under 25 million paired-end reads were produced.

Diabetic patients met standard criteria for type 1 or type 2 diabetes. Approximately 10 milliliters of peripheral blood were collected from each participant. CDR1 is LNHDA and CDR2 is SQIVND in the germline V gene (reference sequence). V trimming: 9 bases; J trimming: 6 bases; junction bases outside the gene matches: 16. The CDR3 is 16 residues long. The specimen was peripheral blood mononuclear cells (PBMCs). This rearrangement joins TRBV19 to TRBJ1-4, with 7 bases aligning to TRBD1. This clonotype was obtained from a man younger than 35 with type 2 diabetes. CDR3 amino acids: CASLASPGQKYEKLFF. The CDR3 DNA reads as TGTGCCAGCCTTGCAAGTCCGGGACAGAAGTATGAAAAACTGTTTTTT.